Below, 6 T cell receptor beta chains from the same sample are listed, as sequenced in a study of cytomegalovirus exposure and HLA in healthy donors. PCR was performed using 60 Vbeta and 13 Jbeta primers. The table came from immunoSEQ multiplex PCR; TCRdb's copy has only in-frame clones and leaves some out. The table records approximately 120,000 clones, about two thirds of them present only once. Material for sequencing was PBMCs. The receptors originated from a man in his 60s in good health and CMV-seropositive.

The rearrangement joins TRBV19 to TRBJ2-3; 12 bases map to TRBD2. Losses at the gene ends were 6 bases for V and 4 bases for J; bases not matched to a gene: 5. Germline CDR1 LNHDA, CDR2 SQIVND (reference sequence). There are 15 residues in the CDR3. The CDR3 here is CASSLAGGGADTQYF. The CDR3, as DNA: TGTGCCAGTAGCCTAGCGGGGGGGGGCGCAGATACGCAGTATTTT.

The rearrangement uses TRBV25-1 and TRBJ1-5; 9 nucleotides match TRBD1. J was trimmed by 1 base and V by 4 bases; bases with no gene match: 5. The CDR3 is made up of 16 amino acids. Germline loops: CDR1 MGHDK, CDR2 SYGVNS. In DNA, the CDR3 is TGTGCCAGCAGTGGATTACAGGGGGCGAGCAATCAGCCCCAGCATTTT. Protein product: CASSGLQGASNQPQHF.

This chain uses TRBV7-3 with TRBJ1-1; unclear D gene. The germline CDR1 and CDR2 sequences are SGHTA and FQGTGA. V lost 1 base and J lost 0, with 6 bases in between. This CDR3 contains 14 residues. CDR3 nucleotides: TGTGCCAGCAGCTTAAATGGAGTGAACACTGAAGCTTTCTTT. Encoded protein: CASSLNGVNTEAFF. Complete variable domain (other parts from reference TRBV7-3 and TRBJ1-1): GAGVSQTPSNKVTEKGKYVELRCDPISGHTALYWYRQSLGQGPEFLIYFQGTGAADDSGLPNDRFFAVRPEGSVSTLKIQRTERGDSAVYLCASSLNGVNTEAFFGQGTRLTVV.

V usage is TRBV6-5 and J usage is TRBJ2-5; 9 nucleotides match TRBD1. The J call may not be correct, given that the DNA end is closer to TRBJ2-7. The CDR3 runs 15 residues. The germline gives CDR1 MNHEY, CDR2 SVGAGI. In nucleotides, the CDR3 is TGTGCCAGCAGTTATTTAGGACAGGGGTTACACGAGCAGTACTTC. This codes for CASSYLGQGLHEQYF.

This chain connects TRBV4-2 to TRBJ2-3; TRBD2 agrees at 10 bases. The CDR3 is 17 amino acids. The V gene end was trimmed by 0 bases and the J gene end by 3 bases; junction bases not matched to a gene: 6. Germline CDR1 is LGHNA and CDR2 is YNFKEQ. The CDR3 spells CASSQEVAGGETDTQYF. The CDR3 DNA reads TGTGCCAGCAGCCAAGAGGTAGCGGGGGGTGAGACAGATACGCAGTATTTT.

V and J are TRBV9 and TRBJ2-1; 12 nucleotides align to TRBD2. The junction had 7 bases not matched to a gene; V was cut back by 3 bases and J by 0 bases. The length of the CDR3 is 18 residues. Germline V gives CDR1 SGDLS, CDR2 YYNGEE. Here the CDR3 reads CASSGPVTSGSSYNEQFF. In DNA, the CDR3 is TGTGCCAGCAGCGGTCCGGTGACTAGCGGGAGCTCCTACAATGAGCAGTTCTTC.